This T cell receptor (beta chain) was captured in a study of shared clonotypes between healthy human individuals. Study-level information: CD4 naive cells filled three plates per donor, CD4 memory three, CD8 naive two and CD8 memory one. Study-level points and caveats: Researchers found naive subsets generally carried larger estimated richness than memory subsets. Sampling covered nothing but blood. Tissue TCR repertoires likely differ from those found in blood.

Germline V lookup: CDR1 LNHNV, CDR2 YYDKDF (reference sequence). The CDR3 has 14 amino acids. Losses at the gene ends were 8 bases for V and 6 bases for J; bases not matched to a gene: 10. Details on this clone: The antigen is undetermined.

Assay used: immunoSEQ multiplex PCR; TCRdb lists only in-frame clones, some missing. In the table there are over 2 million clones, just under 95% of which are singletons. The chain combines TRBV15 with TRBJ2-1, with 7 bases aligning to TRBD1. What was sequenced was naive CD4+ T cells from PBMCs. Subset: CD45RA+ positively selected. The sequence came from a man aged 18 to 30 in good health. Some clones in this sample may be carry-over from other donors' samples. In nucleotides, the CDR3 is TGTGCCACCGCGAAGGGGCCAGGGGGCAATGAGCAGTTCTTC. The encoded protein is CATAKGPGGNEQFF.